The entry below describes one TCR beta chain. Antigen: not known. Per germline, CDR1 SGHVS and CDR2 FNYEAQ. With 5 bases removed from V and 1 base from J, the gap between germline ends came to 17 bases. The CDR3 has 16 residues. These data belong to a study of T cell repertoires in cytomegalovirus infection. Regarding the study as a whole: Frequencies of public TCR beta families were cumulated, and this identified carriers of CMV plus the relevant HLA. HLA-C-restricted CMV clonotypes gave the most frequent clonotype in two of eight donors.

TCRdb reprocessed the reads via MiXCR and lists one record per CDR3 protein. The sample holds about 180,000 distinct CDR3 sequences, about a sixth seen once. The TCR originated in a human donor in good health (CMV status not recorded). Some clones in this sample may be carry-over from other donors' samples. Input material: CD8+ T cells from PBMCs. The gene calls are TRBV7-6 and TRBJ1-2, with a tentative D call TRBD1 (5 bases). The CDR3 sequence: CASSPGGTTHNYGYTF. The CDR3 coding sequence is TGTGCCAGCAGCCCTGGCGGGACGACCCATAACTATGGCTACACCTTC.